This record covers a single T cell receptor beta chain. Its antigen is currently unknown. Profiled with immunoSEQ multiplex PCR; TCRdb holds only in-frame clones, not every one. The sample lists around 67,000 clones; around 84% were seen once. V was pared by 8 bases and J by 7 bases, with 7 bases of the junction left unmatched. The CDR3 totals 14 residues. CDR1 and CDR2 (germline): LGHDT, YNNKEL (reference sequence). The data belong to a study of T cell responses to AZD1222 COVID-19 vaccine. General study findings and limits: Clonal diversity may have been underestimated, and the donors were mostly white British, with more females than males. Of spike-specific TCRs, nearly half reportedly target regions left unmutated in variants.

This clonotype originated in an adult in good health. The source was peripheral blood, collected on day 0 of AZD1222 vaccination. The rearrangement links TRBV3-1 (or the pseudogene TRBV3-2) to TRBJ1-5; 11 nucleotides match TRBD1. CDR3 loop: CASSRGQGEQPQHF. Written as DNA, the CDR3 is TGTGCCAGCTCCAGGGGACAGGGGGAACAGCCCCAGCATTTT.